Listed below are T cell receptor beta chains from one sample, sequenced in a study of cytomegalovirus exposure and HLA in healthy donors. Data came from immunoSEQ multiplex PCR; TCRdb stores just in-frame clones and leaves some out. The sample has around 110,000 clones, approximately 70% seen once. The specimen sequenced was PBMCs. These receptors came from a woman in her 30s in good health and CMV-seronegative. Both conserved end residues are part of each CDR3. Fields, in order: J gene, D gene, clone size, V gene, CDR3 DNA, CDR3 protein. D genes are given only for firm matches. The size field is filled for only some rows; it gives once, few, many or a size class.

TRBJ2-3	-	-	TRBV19	TGTGCCAGTAGTCCCGGGCAAGGGGCAGATACGCAGTATTTT	CASSPGQGADTQYF
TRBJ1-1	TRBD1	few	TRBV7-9	TGTGCCAGCAGCTCCCAATCCTCCGGGACAGCAGCTGAAGCTTTCTTT	CASSSQSSGTAAEAFF
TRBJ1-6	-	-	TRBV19	TGTGCCAGTAGTATGGGGAGACAGGAGAGTTCACCCCTCCACTTT	CASSMGRQESSPLHF
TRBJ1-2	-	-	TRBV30	TGTGCCTCTGACAGGGGCTACACCTTC	CASDRGYTF
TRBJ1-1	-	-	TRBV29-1	TGCAGCGTAGGGGTCTCGGACACTGAAGCTTTCTTT	CSVGVSDTEAFF
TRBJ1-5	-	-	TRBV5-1	TGCGCCAGCAGCTTGACAGGGTTTCAGCCCCAGCATTTT	CASSLTGFQPQHF
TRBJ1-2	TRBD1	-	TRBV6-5	TGTGCCAGCAGTTACGACGACAGGGGGCTTGGCTACACCTTC	CASSYDDRGLGYTF
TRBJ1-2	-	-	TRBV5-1	TGCGCCAGCAGCTTGGGGGACCAGGGGTTCTATGGCTACACCTTC	CASSLGDQGFYGYTF
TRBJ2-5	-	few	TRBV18	TGTGCCAGCTCACCACAGGGGATGGGGGAGACCCAGTACTTC	CASSPQGMGETQYF
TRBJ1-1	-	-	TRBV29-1	TGCGGAGCCCTCTCACAGGACATTGCAGCTTTCTTT	CGALSQDIAAFF
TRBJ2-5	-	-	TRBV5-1	TGCGCCAGCAGCTTCGGCCGGGGGTTTAGGGAAGAGACCCAGTACTTC	CASSFGRGFREETQYF
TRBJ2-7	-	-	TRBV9	TGTGCCAGCAGCGTAGCGTCGGCCTCCGGGACCTACGAGCAGTACTTC	CASSVASASGTYEQYF
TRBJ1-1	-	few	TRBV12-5	TGTGCTAGTGATTACGGCACCGGGGGAACTGAAGCTTTCTTT	CASDYGTGGTEAFF
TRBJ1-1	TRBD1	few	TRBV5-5	TGTGCCAGCAGCCTTGGCCCGGGACAGATGAACACTGAAGCTTTCTTT	CASSLGPGQMNTEAFF
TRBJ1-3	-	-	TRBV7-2	TGTGCCAGCCATCGGGGGACTGGAAACACCATATATTTT	CASHRGTGNTIYF
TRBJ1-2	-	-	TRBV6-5	TGTGCCAGCAGTTTGCCGGGGTGGGCTGGCTACACCTTC	CASSLPGWAGYTF
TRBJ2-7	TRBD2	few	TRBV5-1	TGCGCCAGCAGCTTGGCCACGACTAGCGGGAGGGAGTACTTC	CASSLATTSGREYF
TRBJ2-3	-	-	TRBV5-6	TGTGCCAGCAGCAACTGGGGGGAATTACGTACAGATACGCAGTATTTT	CASSNWGELRTDTQYF
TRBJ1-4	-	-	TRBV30	TGTGCCTGGAGTGCCCTAGGGGGTGAGAAACTGTTTTTT	CAWSALGGEKLFF
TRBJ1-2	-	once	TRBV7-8	TGTGCCAGCAGTTCGACAGAGGTCTATGGCTACACCTTC	CASSSTEVYGYTF
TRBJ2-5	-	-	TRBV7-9	TGTGCCCATGATAGGGCGGGATACCAAGAGACCCAGTACTTC	CAHDRAGYQETQYF
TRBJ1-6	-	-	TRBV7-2	TGTGCCAGCAGCTCGACAGGCTTGAGCTCCTATAATTCACCCCTCCACTTT	CASSSTGLSSYNSPLHF
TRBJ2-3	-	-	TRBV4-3	TGCGCCAGCAGTCAAGCGAGTATAAGGCAGGGGGGATCGACAGATACGCAGTATTTT	CASSQASIRQGGSTDTQYF
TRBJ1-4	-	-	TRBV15	TGTGCCACCAGCCCCAGGGGTCCCCTTGCTGAAAAACTGTTTTTT	CATSPRGPLAEKLFF
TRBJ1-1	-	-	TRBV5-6	TGTGCCAGCAGCTTGGCCGACTGGCAGCTTCCTAGATGGGCTTTCTTT	CASSLADWQLPRWAFF
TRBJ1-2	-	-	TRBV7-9	TGTGCCAGCAGCTTATTGGTGAGCTATGGCTACACCTTC	CASSLLVSYGYTF
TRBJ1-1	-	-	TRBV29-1	TGCAGCGGGTTACAGGCGAACACTGAAGCTTTCTTT	CSGLQANTEAFF
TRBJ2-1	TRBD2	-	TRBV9	TGTGCCAGCAGCGTAGCTTGGCTAGCGGCCCCTAACAATGAGCAGTTCTTC	CASSVAWLAAPNNEQFF